This TCR beta chain comes out of a study of cytomegalovirus exposure and HLA in healthy donors. PCR was performed using 60 Vbeta and 13 Jbeta primers. TCRdb keeps only in-frame clones here, not all; method: immunoSEQ multiplex PCR. The sample records roughly 130,000 clones, more than 65% being singletons. Concerning this clone: Antigen specificity is unknown.

When sampled, the donors appeared nominally healthy, though they likely had unrecorded immune exposures. Study-level findings and limits: In most subjects, TCR beta sequences reportedly gave accurate predictions of HLA-A and HLA-B alleles. A prior analysis recorded that most TCR beta V segments were productive about 90% or about 30% of the time. In a later analysis, V- and J-gene trimming of beta chains associated with a DCLRE1C missense variant, replicated independently.

Germline V gene sequence: CDR1 SGHAT, CDR2 FQDESV (reference sequence). Trimming took 3 bases from V and 9 from J; bases not matched to a gene: 7. This CDR3 comprises 13 residues. V usage is TRBV11-1 and J usage is TRBJ1-1; 7 bases agree with TRBD1. This receptor was identified in a man aged 50 or older in good health and CMV-seronegative. The sequencing input was PBMCs. The CDR3 DNA sequence: TGTGCCAGCAGCTTCACCGGGACAGTAAAAGCTTTCTTT. As protein: CASSFTGTVKAFF.